This T cell receptor (beta chain) was sequenced for a study of blood T cell repertoires in COVID-19. Germline assignment: CDR1 SNHLY and CDR2 FYNNEI. The CDR3 runs to 15 residues. The J segment lost 5 bases and the V segment lost 6 bases, leaving 10 bases of the junction unmatched. This table comes from immunoSEQ multiplex PCR, and its TCRdb copy is limited to in-frame clones, with some not included. The sample consists of roughly 250,000 clones, approximately 89% of them appearing once. V usage is TRBV2 and J usage is TRBJ1-1; 9 bases fit TRBD1. The TCR was taken from a woman in her forties with acute COVID-19. The specimen was PBMCs or T cells enriched from blood (not recorded which). The CDR3 region has the DNA TGTGCCAGCAGGGGACAGGGAGGGTCGGGGACTGAAGCTTTCTTT. Residues: CASRGQGGSGTEAFF.